These T cell receptor beta chains were read from a single sample in a study of shared clonotypes between healthy human individuals. Assay: immunoSEQ multiplex PCR; the TCRdb copy retains only in-frame clones and omits some. This sample has millions of clones; more than 90% occur once, and the top ten carry 0.14%. The specimen was naive CD4+ T cells sorted from blood. The receptor source for this set is a man aged 18 to 30 in good health. The CDR3 runs from the conserved cysteine through the conserved F or W. D genes are given only for firm matches. Clone size is shown for a subset of rows, as once, few, many or a class of expanded clone.

>.|TRBV4-3|once|TRBJ1-2
TGCGCCAGCACCCCGAGAGTGGGGGGCGAAGGTAACTATGGCTACACCTTC
CASTPRVGGEGNYGYTF
>TRBD1|TRBV4-1|once|TRBJ1-4
TGCGCCAGCAGCCACAGGGGGCAACGAATTAATGAAAAACTGTTTTTT
CASSHRGQRINEKLFF
>.|TRBV6-6|.|TRBJ1-1
TGTGCCAGCAGCCCCCAAGGGCAGGAGGCTTTCTTT
CASSPQGQEAFF
>.|TRBV6-5|.|TRBJ2-2
TGTGCCAGCAGTTATGATAGCCCGAACACCGGGGAGCTGTTTTTT
CASSYDSPNTGELFF
>.|TRBV5-6|.|TRBJ1-5
TGTGCCAGCAGCTTGGGTCAGCCCCAGCATTTT
CASSLGQPQHF
>TRBD1|TRBV10-3|once|TRBJ2-1
TGTGCCATCAGTGAGTCGATGCCCCCACAGGGGTACGAGCAGTTCTTC
CAISESMPPQGYEQFF
>TRBD2|TRBV10-3|.|TRBJ2-1
TGTGCCATCAGCCTTACTAGCGGAAAATACAATGAGCAGTTCTTC
CAISLTSGKYNEQFF
>.|TRBV28|.|TRBJ2-2
TGTGCCAGCAGTGGCCATATGACCGGGGAGCTGTTTTTT
CASSGHMTGELFF
>.|TRBV28|.|TRBJ1-6
TGTGCCAGTGAGACAGGAAGGCGTTCACCCCTCCACTTT
CASETGRRSPLHF
>.|TRBV5-8|.|TRBJ1-4
TGTGCCAGCAGCGATGGACTGGCTTCAACTAATGAAAAACTGTTTTTT
CASSDGLASTNEKLFF
>TRBD1|TRBV5-1|.|TRBJ1-1
TGCGCCAGCAGCCAAACAGGGGGTAACACTGAAGCTTTCTTT
CASSQTGGNTEAFF
>TRBD1|TRBV19|.|TRBJ2-2
TGTGCCAGTAGTATAGTTCAGGGACAGCGCACCGGGGAGCTGTTTTTT
CASSIVQGQRTGELFF
>.|TRBV21-1|.|TRBJ2-2
TGTGCCAGCAGCAAAAGGGGACTAGCGGGAGTTCGCGGGGAGCTGTTTTTT
CASSKRGLAGVRGELFF
>.|TRBV6-5|.|TRBJ1-1
TGTGCCAGCAGTTACTCGACGGGCACTGAAGCTTTCTTT
CASSYSTGTEAFF
>.|TRBV2|.|TRBJ2-3
TGTGCCAGCCGCCGTTTGGGGGGGCCTGGCACAGATACGCAGTATTTT
CASRRLGGPGTDTQYF
>TRBD2|TRBV7-2|.|TRBJ2-3
TGTGCCAGCAGCCGCGACGGGACTAGCGGAGATACGCAGTATTTT
CASSRDGTSGDTQYF
>.|TRBV16|.|TRBJ1-5
TGTGCCAGCAGCCGGGACTTTTGGGGTCAGCCCCAGCATTTT
CASSRDFWGQPQHF
>TRBD2|TRBV11-2|.|TRBJ2-1
TGTGCCAGCAGCTTAACTAGCGGGGCCTCATACAATGAGCAGTTCTTC
CASSLTSGASYNEQFF
>.|TRBV28|.|TRBJ2-2
TGTGCCAGCAGATCAGGGGTTCCCGGGGAGCTGTTTTTT
CASRSGVPGELFF
>.|TRBV5-4|.|TRBJ1-1
TGTGCCAGCAGCCCGACAGCGGACACTGAAGCTTTCTTT
CASSPTADTEAFF
>TRBD1|TRBV27|once|TRBJ1-2
TGTGCCAGCAGTTCCCAGACAGGGAACTATGGCTACACCTTC
CASSSQTGNYGYTF
>.|TRBV28|few|TRBJ1-5
TGTGCCAGCAGCCTTCAGGGGTCCGGGAATCAGCCCCAGCATTTT
CASSLQGSGNQPQHF
>.|TRBV11-3|.|TRBJ2-7
TGTGCCAGCAGCTCCGGATGGGGCTACGAGCAGTACTTC
CASSSGWGYEQYF
>.|TRBV16|.|TRBJ2-1
TGTGCCAGCAGCCAATCTCCGAGGCCCTCAAATGAGCAGTTCTTC
CASSQSPRPSNEQFF
>TRBD1|TRBV6-6|.|TRBJ1-5
TGTGCCAGCAGGAGGACAGGGAATAGCAATCAGCCCCAGCATTTT
CASRRTGNSNQPQHF
>TRBD1|TRBV6-5|.|TRBJ2-7
TGTGCCAGCAGTTACTCGAAGGGGACAGGGATCTACGAGCAGTACTTC
CASSYSKGTGIYEQYF
>TRBD1|TRBV2|.|TRBJ1-4
TGTGCCAGCAGGACGACAGGGTTGGGTGAAAAACTGTTTTTT
CASRTTGLGEKLFF
>TRBD2|TRBV7-2|.|TRBJ2-1
TGTGCCAGCAGCTCGGGACTAGCGGGGCCCCGTGAGCAGTTCTTC
CASSSGLAGPREQFF
>.|TRBV9|.|TRBJ2-3
TGTGCCAGCAGCGACCGTCTGAGCGCTGATACGCAGTATTTT
CASSDRLSADTQYF
>.|TRBV20-1|.|TRBJ2-7
TGCAGTGCTTTCGGCAGGGACGAGCAGTACTTC
CSAFGRDEQYF
>.|TRBV7-2|.|TRBJ1-3
TGTGCCAGCAGCCGCGGGGGGGGAAACACCATATATTTT
CASSRGGGNTIYF
>.|TRBV5-1|once|TRBJ2-5
TGCGCCAGCAGCCCAGAGATCAGGGGCCCTCAAGAGACCCAGTACTTC
CASSPEIRGPQETQYF
>.|TRBV6-5|.|TRBJ1-2
TGTGCCAGCAGCTCCCCCGGGACGACTCCCTATGGCTACACCTTC
CASSSPGTTPYGYTF
>.|TRBV14|.|TRBJ2-7
TGTGCCAGCAGCCACCTACTAGCAAGGGGGTCCTACGAGCAGTACTTC
CASSHLLARGSYEQYF
>TRBD1|TRBV6-5|once|TRBJ2-2
TGTGCCAGCAGTTACACCCCCGACAGGGGGTCCGGGGAGCTGTTTTTT
CASSYTPDRGSGELFF
>TRBD2|TRBV2|.|TRBJ2-1
TGTGCCAGCAGTGAAGCGATACCGGGAGGGCCCCCCTACAATGAGCAGTTCTTC
CASSEAIPGGPPYNEQFF
>TRBD1|TRBV18|.|TRBJ2-7
TGTGCCAGCTCACCGGGACAGGGGATTGCGGGATCCCCCTACGAGCAGTACTTC
CASSPGQGIAGSPYEQYF
>.|TRBV29-1|.|TRBJ1-3
TGCAGCGTTGAGGGCTTTGGAAACACCATATATTTT
CSVEGFGNTIYF
>.|TRBV2|.|TRBJ2-1
TGTGCCAGCAGTGTTAGCAATGAGCAGTTCTTC
CASSVSNEQFF
>.|TRBV12-5|once|TRBJ2-3
TGTGCTAGTGGTTTGGTAAAGGCTAGGAACCCAGATACGCAGTATTTT
CASGLVKARNPDTQYF
>.|TRBV4-1|.|TRBJ1-3
TGCGCCAGCAGCCAAGATTGGGAGGCTAGCTCTGGAAACACCATATATTTT
CASSQDWEASSGNTIYF
>TRBD1|TRBV11-2|.|TRBJ2-7
TGTGCCAGCAGCCCCGACAGGGACTACGAGCAGTACTTC
CASSPDRDYEQYF
>TRBD1|TRBV5-6|.|TRBJ1-2
TGTGCCAGCAGCTTGGACAGGGGACGTGCGGGTAACTATGGCTACACCTTC
CASSLDRGRAGNYGYTF
>TRBD2|TRBV7-9|.|TRBJ2-7
TGTGCCAGCAGCTTGACTAGCGGCTCCTACGAGCAGTACTTC
CASSLTSGSYEQYF
>.|TRBV7-2|.|TRBJ1-1
TGTGCCAGCAGCCTTCCCCCGGCGAACACTGAAGCTTTCTTT
CASSLPPANTEAFF
>.|TRBV5-6|.|TRBJ1-4
TGTGCCAGCAGGAAAGAGGGACTTAATGAAAAACTGTTTTTT
CASRKEGLNEKLFF
>.|TRBV5-4|.|TRBJ2-1
TGTGCCAGCAGCTTAAAGGGGATCCAGGAACAGTTCTTC
CASSLKGIQEQFF